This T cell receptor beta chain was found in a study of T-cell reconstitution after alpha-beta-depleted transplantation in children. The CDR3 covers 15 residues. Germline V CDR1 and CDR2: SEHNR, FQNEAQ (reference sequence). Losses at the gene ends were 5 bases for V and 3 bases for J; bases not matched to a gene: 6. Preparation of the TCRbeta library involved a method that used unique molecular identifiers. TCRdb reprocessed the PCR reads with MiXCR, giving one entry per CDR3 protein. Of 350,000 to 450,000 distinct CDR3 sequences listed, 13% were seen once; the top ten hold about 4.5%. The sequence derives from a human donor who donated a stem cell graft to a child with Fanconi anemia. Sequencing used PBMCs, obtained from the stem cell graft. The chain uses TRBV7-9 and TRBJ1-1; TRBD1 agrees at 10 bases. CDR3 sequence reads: CASSAGQGSYTEAFF. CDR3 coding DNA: TGTGCCAGCAGCGCGGGACAGGGGAGTTACACTGAAGCTTTCTTT. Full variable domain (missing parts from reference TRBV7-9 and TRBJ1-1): DTGVSQNPRHKITKRGQNVTFRCDPISEHNRLYWYRQTLGQGPEFLTYFQNEAQLEKSRLLSDRFSAERPKGSFSTLEIQRTEQGDSAMYLCASSAGQGSYTEAFFGQGTRLTVV.